The T cell receptor beta chain described here comes from a study of prognosis after radiotherapy for stage I lung cancer (dated by TCRdb to the early 2020s). In terms of the full investigation: Between early 2018 and January 2019, roughly 20 patients with stage I NSCLC were enrolled in Nanjing, China. After SBRT, distant metastases developed in about 20% of the 19 patients at a median of 7 months, while the remaining 15 patients had no significant progression. The study included under 15 patients with newly diagnosed primary stage I lung tumors and several with oligometastatic NSCLC after surgical resection of the primary tumor. This study profiled peripheral blood TCR beta repertoires from stage I NSCLC patients before and after stereotactic body radiotherapy and linked the repertoires to distant failure. SBRT was not combined with any concurrent therapy in any patient. All patients were considered medically inoperable, owing to comorbidities in approximately 12 and refusal of surgery in about 7. The cohort was made up of about a dozen men and several women, with a median age of roughly 79 years and an age range of about 50 to 90 years. For each of the 20 or so patients, one blood sample was taken before SBRT and one after, so the study sequenced approximately 38 samples in total. SBRT was given in 3 to 5 fractions with a biologically effective dose of at least 100 Gy, using image-guided IMRT or VMAT. Squamous cell carcinoma histology was identified in about 7 patients, and adenocarcinoma histology was identified in some 11 patients. Results the study describes overall, beyond this receptor: Post-SBRT Shannon entropy and its change from baseline were lower in patients who developed distant metastases; baseline Shannon entropy was not associated with metastases. Limitations of the study included a small cohort and short follow-up, and the study findings need independent validation. TRBV and TRBJ usage frequencies reportedly varied with metastasis status, involving two V genes at baseline and 9 or 10 V and two J genes after SBRT. Unique TCR clone counts fell after SBRT (median about 10,000 before versus several thousand after; Wilcoxon paired P=0.011). Whether the expanded TCR clones were tumor-specific was not determined. No adjustment for multiple comparisons was applied to any of the reported P values.

A history of other malignancies or of prior chemotherapy or radiotherapy was absent in all patients, and node-negative disease was shown on CT and PET/CT in all patients. At each of two time points, approximately 6 milliliters of peripheral venous blood were collected in EDTA tubes. PBMCs were isolated by Ficoll-Paque Plus density-gradient centrifugation. Right after collection, samples were kept at -80 degrees C until analysis. The TCR beta CDR3 region was amplified from genomic DNA by two rounds of multiplex PCR. In the first round of PCR, primers specific to each TRBV and TRBJ gene were used, and the primer sequences are filed in Chinese patent CN105087789A. The second PCR round used universal primers. The Roche High Pure PCR Template Preparation Kit was used to extract genomic DNA from frozen PBMCs. An Illumina HiSeq 3000 was used to sequence the libraries paired-end with 151 bp reads. As for the authors' bioinformatics: Raw reads lacking the multiplex PCR primer sequences were removed with CutAdapt. Using PEAR, the high-quality paired reads were merged into contigs. By alignment to reference sequences, MiXCR assigned TRB V, D and J gene segments to each contig. To remove sequencing errors, CDR3 sequences were clustered according to base quality and sequence similarity. Shannon entropy normalized by the natural log of productive TCR sequence number was used as the measure of diversity. Clonality was defined as one minus Shannon entropy divided by the natural log of the number of unique clonotypes. Using the Youden index from ROC curves, the researchers picked the repertoire-metric cut-offs for progression-free survival, and all analyses were carried out in R 3.5.3. TCRdb reprocessed the public reads (quality trimming at Q25 with fastp, clone calling with MiXCR) and kept in-frame beta chains. Rows with one shared CDR3 protein collapse into an entry with the most common genes and DNA. The V and J calls were determined by TCRdb, not by the authors. The sample contains 20,000 to 30,000 distinct CDR3 sequences, roughly two fifths of them found a single time. The ten largest clones add up to 20% to 25% of the sample.

CDR1 SGHTS and CDR2 YDEGEE were looked up in the germline V gene. The CDR3 has 13 amino acids, counting the end cysteine and phenylalanine. This entry keeps only the CDR3 DNA: 39 bases, framed from base 1. The junction shows trimming of 2 bases on V and 4 bases on J, plus 6 bases between the germline ends. Concerning this clonotype: What this receptor recognizes is not known. No base quality information exists; no much larger clone differs at one position.

Recombination connected TRBV5-8 to TRBJ2-2; the D gene cannot be resolved reliably. This specimen was PBMCs, taken before or after stereotactic body radiation therapy (not recorded which). The sequence came from a donor aged 50 or older with non-small cell lung cancer. Here is the DNA: TGTGCCAGCAGCTTCCTAAGCACCGGGGAGCTGTTTTTT. It is translated as CASSFLSTGELFF.